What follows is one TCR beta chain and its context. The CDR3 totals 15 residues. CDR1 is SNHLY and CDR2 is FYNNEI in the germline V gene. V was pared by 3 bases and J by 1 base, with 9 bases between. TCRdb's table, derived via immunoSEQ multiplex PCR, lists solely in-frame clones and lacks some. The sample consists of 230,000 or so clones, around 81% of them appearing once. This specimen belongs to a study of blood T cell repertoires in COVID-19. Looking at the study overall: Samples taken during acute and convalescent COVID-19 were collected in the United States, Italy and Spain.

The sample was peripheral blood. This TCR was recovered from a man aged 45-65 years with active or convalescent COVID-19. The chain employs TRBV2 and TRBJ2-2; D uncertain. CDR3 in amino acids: CASSETGLNTGELFF. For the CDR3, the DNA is TGTGCCAGCAGTGAGACGGGTTTGAACACCGGGGAGCTGTTTTTT.